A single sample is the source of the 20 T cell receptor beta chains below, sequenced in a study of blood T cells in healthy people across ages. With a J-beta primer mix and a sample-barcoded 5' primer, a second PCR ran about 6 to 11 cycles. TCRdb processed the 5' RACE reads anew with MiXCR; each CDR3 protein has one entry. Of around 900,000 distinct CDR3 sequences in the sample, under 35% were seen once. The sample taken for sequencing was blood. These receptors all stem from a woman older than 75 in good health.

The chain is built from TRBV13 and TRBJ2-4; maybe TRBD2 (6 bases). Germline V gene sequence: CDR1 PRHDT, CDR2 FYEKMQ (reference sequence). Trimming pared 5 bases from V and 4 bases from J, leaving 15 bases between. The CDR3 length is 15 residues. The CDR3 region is CASSTARGGKNIQYF. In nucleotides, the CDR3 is TGTGCCAGCAGCACCGCCCGTGGAGGGAAAAACATTCAGTACTTC.

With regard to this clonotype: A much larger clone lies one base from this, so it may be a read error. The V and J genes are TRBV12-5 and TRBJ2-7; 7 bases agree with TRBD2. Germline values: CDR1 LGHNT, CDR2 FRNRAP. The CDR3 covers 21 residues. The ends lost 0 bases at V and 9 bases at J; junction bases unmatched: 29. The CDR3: CASGLVVSGDSFSLPLRGQYF. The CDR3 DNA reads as TGTGCTAGTGGTTTGGTCGTGAGCGGGGACTCCTTTAGTTTGCCCCTACGGGGGCAGTACTTC.

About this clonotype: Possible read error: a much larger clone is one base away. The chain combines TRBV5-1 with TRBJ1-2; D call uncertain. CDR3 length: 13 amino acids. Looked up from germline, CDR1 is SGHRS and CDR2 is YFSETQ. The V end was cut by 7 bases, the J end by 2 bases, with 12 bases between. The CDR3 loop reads CASGTDKNYGYTF. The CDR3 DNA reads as TGCGCCAGCGGAACAGACAAAAACTATGGCTACACCTTC. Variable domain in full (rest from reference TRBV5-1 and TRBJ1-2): KAGVTQTPRYLIKTRGQQVTLSCSPISGHRSVSWYQQTPGQGLQFLFEYFSETQRNKGNFPGRFSGRQFSNSRSEMNVSTLELGDSALYLCASGTDKNYGYTFGSGTRLTVV.

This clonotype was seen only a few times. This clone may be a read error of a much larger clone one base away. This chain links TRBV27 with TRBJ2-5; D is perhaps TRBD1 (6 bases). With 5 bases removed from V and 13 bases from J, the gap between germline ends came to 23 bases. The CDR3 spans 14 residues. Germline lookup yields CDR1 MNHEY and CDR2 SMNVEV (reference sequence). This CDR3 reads CASSPQGPSYERYF. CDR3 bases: TGTGCCAGCAGTCCACAGGGTCCCTCCTACGAGCGGTACTTC.

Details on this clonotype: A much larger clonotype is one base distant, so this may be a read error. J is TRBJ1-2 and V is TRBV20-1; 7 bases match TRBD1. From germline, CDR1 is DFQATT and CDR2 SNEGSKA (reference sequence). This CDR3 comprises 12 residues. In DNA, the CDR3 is TGCAGGGCTCAACAGGGGAATTCTGGCTACACCTTC. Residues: CRAQQGNSGYTF.

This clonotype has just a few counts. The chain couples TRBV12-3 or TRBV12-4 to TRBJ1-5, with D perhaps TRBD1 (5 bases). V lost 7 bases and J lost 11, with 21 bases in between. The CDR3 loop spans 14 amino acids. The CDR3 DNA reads TGTGCCAGCACCCCGGGACTCACACTAAAGGCCCAGCATTTT. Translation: CASTPGLTLKAQHF.

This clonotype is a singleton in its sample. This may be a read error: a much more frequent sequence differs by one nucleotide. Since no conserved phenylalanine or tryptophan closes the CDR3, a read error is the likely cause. In nucleotides, the CDR3 is TGTGCCAGCAGCCAATGGGGTCAGGGGGCCTTAGGGACCCAGTACGTC. This codes for CASSQWGQGALGTQYV. This chain links TRBV3-1 with TRBJ2-5; TRBD1 matches 8 bases. Germline values: CDR1 LGHDT, CDR2 YNNKEL (reference sequence). Unmatched junction bases numbered 12, after V lost 2 bases and J lost 7 bases. CDR3 length: 16 amino acids.

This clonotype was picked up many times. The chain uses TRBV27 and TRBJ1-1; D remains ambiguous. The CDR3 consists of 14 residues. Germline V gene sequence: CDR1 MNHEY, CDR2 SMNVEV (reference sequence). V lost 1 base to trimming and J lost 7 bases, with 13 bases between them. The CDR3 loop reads CASSLYGVEGEAFF. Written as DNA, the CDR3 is TGTGCCAGCAGTTTATATGGGGTCGAGGGTGAAGCTTTCTTT.

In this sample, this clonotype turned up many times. This chain's CDR3 is CASSHLVGTSGGQETQYF. DNA for the CDR3: TGCGCCAGCAGCCACCTGGTGGGGACTAGCGGGGGCCAAGAGACCCAGTACTTC. The chain joins TRBV5-1 to TRBJ2-5; 14 positions agree with TRBD2. Germline V lookup: CDR1 SGHRS, CDR2 YFSETQ. CDR3 length: 18 amino acids. The junction had 9 bases not matched to a gene; V was cut back by 4 bases and J by 1 base.

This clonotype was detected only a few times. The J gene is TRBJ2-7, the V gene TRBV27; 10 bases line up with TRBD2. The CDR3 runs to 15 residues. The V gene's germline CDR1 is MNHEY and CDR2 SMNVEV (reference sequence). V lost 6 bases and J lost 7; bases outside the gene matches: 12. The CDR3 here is CASRRAGGPSWEQYF. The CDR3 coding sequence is TGTGCCAGCAGACGAGCGGGGGGGCCGTCTTGGGAGCAGTACTTC.

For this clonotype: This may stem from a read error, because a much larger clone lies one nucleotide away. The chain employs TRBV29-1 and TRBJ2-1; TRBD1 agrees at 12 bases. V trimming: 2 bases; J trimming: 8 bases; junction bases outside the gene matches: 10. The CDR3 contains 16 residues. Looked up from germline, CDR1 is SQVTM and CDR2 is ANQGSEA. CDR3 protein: CSVEKPRDRGRYEQFF. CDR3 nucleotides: TGCAGCGTTGAAAAGCCCCGGGACAGGGGGCGCTATGAGCAGTTCTTC.

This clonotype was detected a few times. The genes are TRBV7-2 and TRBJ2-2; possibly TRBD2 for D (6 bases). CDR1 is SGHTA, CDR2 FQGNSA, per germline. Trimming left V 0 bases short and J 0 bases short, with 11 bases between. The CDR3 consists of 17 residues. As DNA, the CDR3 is TGTGCCAGCAGCTTAGCGCTCCGGAGGGCGAACACCGGGGAGCTGTTTTTT. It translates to CASSLALRRANTGELFF.

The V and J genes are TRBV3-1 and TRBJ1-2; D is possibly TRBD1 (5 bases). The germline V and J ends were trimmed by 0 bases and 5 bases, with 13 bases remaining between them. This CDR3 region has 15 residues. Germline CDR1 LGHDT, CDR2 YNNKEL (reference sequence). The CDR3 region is CASSQDWAGRYGYTF. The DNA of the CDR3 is TGTGCCAGCAGCCAAGATTGGGCAGGGCGGTATGGCTACACCTTC.

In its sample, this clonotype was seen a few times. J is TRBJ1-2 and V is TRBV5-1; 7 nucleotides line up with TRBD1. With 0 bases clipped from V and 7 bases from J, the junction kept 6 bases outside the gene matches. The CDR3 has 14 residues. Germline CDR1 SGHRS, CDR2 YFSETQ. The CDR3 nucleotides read TGCGCCAGCAGCTTGGGAGGGGGCACAAGTGGCTACACCTTC. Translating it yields CASSLGGGTSGYTF.

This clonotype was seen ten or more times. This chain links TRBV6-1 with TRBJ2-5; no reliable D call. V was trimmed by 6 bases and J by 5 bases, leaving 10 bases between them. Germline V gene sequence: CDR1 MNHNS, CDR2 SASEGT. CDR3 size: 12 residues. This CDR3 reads CASSRAWETQYF. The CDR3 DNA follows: TGTGCCAGCAGCCGGGCATGGGAGACCCAGTACTTC.

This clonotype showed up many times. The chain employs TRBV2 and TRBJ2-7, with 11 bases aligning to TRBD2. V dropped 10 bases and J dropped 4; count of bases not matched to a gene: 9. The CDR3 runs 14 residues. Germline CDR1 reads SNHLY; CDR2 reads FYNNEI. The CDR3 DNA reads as TGTGCCACCAAACTAGCGGGGGTTTCGTACGAGCAGTACTTC. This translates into CATKLAGVSYEQYF.

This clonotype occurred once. CDR3 sequence reads: CSASGLAGDSMSYEQYF. CDR3 DNA sequence: TGCAGTGCTAGTGGACTAGCGGGAGATAGTATGTCCTACGAGCAGTACTTC. The J gene is TRBJ2-7, the V gene TRBV20-1; TRBD2 matches at 13 bases. The J segment lost 1 base and the V segment lost 3 bases, leaving 9 bases of the junction unmatched. In germline, CDR1 is DFQATT, CDR2 SNEGSKA (reference sequence). The CDR3 totals 17 residues.

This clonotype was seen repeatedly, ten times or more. The CDR3 protein is CSARDTYSYNSPLHF. The CDR3 DNA reads TGCAGTGCTAGAGACACCTACTCCTATAATTCACCCCTCCACTTT. The chain carries TRBV20-1 and TRBJ1-6; no clear D gene. The germline V gene has CDR1 DFQATT and CDR2 SNEGSKA (reference sequence). The V end was cut by 0 bases, the J end by 0 bases, with 6 bases between. The CDR3 totals 15 residues.

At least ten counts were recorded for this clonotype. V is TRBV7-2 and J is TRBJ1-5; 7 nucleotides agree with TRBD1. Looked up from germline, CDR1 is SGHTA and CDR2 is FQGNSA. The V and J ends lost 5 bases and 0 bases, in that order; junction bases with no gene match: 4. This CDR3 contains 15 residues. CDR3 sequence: CASSLTGNSNQPQHF. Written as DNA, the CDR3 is TGTGCCAGCAGCCTGACAGGGAATAGCAATCAGCCCCAGCATTTT.

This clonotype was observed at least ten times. The CDR3 protein is CASSLQGRNLATQYF. DNA for the CDR3: TGTGCCAGCAGCTTACAGGGTCGGAACTTAGCGACCCAGTACTTC. This chain connects TRBV7-2 to TRBJ2-5; a possible D gene is TRBD1 (5 bases). Germline values: CDR1 SGHTA, CDR2 FQGNSA. CDR3 length: 15 residues. Trimming took off 2 bases at V and 7 bases at J, with 17 bases between the two ends.